This TCR beta chain was captured in a study of human T cells and chemical hapten exposure. Background on the study: Sensitization used 2% DPC on approximately 2 cm by approximately 2 cm upper inner arm skin. Once 0.01% DPC had been applied to the upper back by patch test, readings were taken at 6 days. Study results and limitations: The count of PT1 expanded TCRs correlated positively with patch test score.

Each CDR3 protein is one row after TCRdb ran MiXCR on the RACE reads. The table lists roughly 100,000 distinct CDR3 sequences, about 11% of them singletons. As to this clonotype: What it recognizes is unknown. A read error is possible here, since a much larger clone lies one base away.

As for time point: patch test 1, 2 weeks after DPC sensitization. This sample's treatment: therapeutic diphenylcyclopropenone sensitization with weekly scalp DPC. This clonotype was obtained from a woman between 40 and 55 years old with alopecia areata. Some clones in this sample may be carry-over from other donors' samples. The material was whole blood, obtained in connection with sensitization to the hapten diphenylcyclopropenone (DPC).

CDR3 amino acids: CASFLMVQGLNTESFF. The DNA of the CDR3 is TGTGCCAGCTTTCTGATGGTACAGGGGTTGAACACTGAATCTTTCTTT. V and J are TRBV6-1 and TRBJ1-1; TRBD1 agrees at 7 bases. This CDR3 is 16 amino acids long. Germline values: CDR1 MNHNS, CDR2 SASEGT.